These 31 T cell receptor beta chains were all obtained from the same sample, sequenced in a study of molecular identifiers for immune sequencing clone quantification. TCRdb passed the PCR reads through MiXCR, listing each CDR3 protein once. The sample shows about half a million distinct CDR3 sequences, 25% of them seen only once. Sequenced material: naive CD8+ T cells from blood, with Jurkat cell RNA spiked in. The subset here: FACS-sorted CD8+CD4-CCR7+CD45RA+ naive T cells. The receptors here all came from a human donor in good health. Some libraries in this study had Jurkat cell RNA spiked in.

This chain connects TRBV30 to TRBJ2-7; 8 nucleotides match TRBD1. In germline, CDR1 is GTSNPN, CDR2 SVGIG (reference sequence). The CDR3 runs to 13 residues. J was trimmed by 7 bases and V by 3 bases; bases with no gene match: 8. For the CDR3, the DNA is TGTGCCTGGAGCATAGGACAGGGTCCTGAGCAGTACTTC. It encodes CAWSIGQGPEQYF. The full variable domain, in which reference TRBV30 and TRBJ2-7 provide the parts outside the CDR3, is SQTIHQWPATLVQPVGSPLSLECTVEGTSNPNLYWYRQAAGRGLQLLFYSVGIGQISSEVPQNLSASRPQDRQFILSSKKLLLSDSGFYLCAWSIGQGPEQYFGPGTRLTVT.

Comment on this clonotype: This could be a read error, since a much larger clone is one nucleotide away. V is TRBV29-1 and J is TRBJ1-3, with D tentatively TRBD1 (5 bases). The germline V gene encodes CDR1 SQVTM and CDR2 ANQGSEA. The CDR3 length is 14 residues. CDR3 coding DNA: TGCAGCGTGGGGGAGGGCCTCTCTGGAACCACCATATATTTT. It is translated as CSVGEGLSGTTIYF. Full variable domain (remainder filled in from reference TRBV29-1 and TRBJ1-3): SAVISQKPSRDICQRGTSLTIQCQVDSQVTMMFWYRQQPGQSLTLIATANQGSEATYESGFVIDKFPISRPNLTFSTLTVSNMSPEDSSIYLCSVGEGLSGTTIYFGEGSWLTVV.

The V call is TRBV10-3, the J call TRBJ2-7; D unclear. This CDR3 region has 11 residues. V gave up 5 bases and J gave up 3 bases, with 5 bases separating them. Germline V gene sequence: CDR1 ENHRY, CDR2 SYGVKD. CDR3 loop: CAISRNYEQYF. CDR3 in DNA: TGTGCCATCAGTAGGAACTACGAGCAGTACTTC.

This clonotype was counted a few times. The chain recombines TRBV11-2 with TRBJ2-7; TRBD1 matches 8 bases. V gave up 3 bases and J gave up 5 bases; unmatched junction bases: 6. Germline-derived CDR1 and CDR2 are SGHAT and FQNNGV. The CDR3 runs to 14 residues. CDR3 DNA sequence: TGTGCCAGCAGCTTCTGGACAGGGTCTGACGAGCAGTACTTC. Its protein product is CASSFWTGSDEQYF.

The CDR3 DNA reads TGTGCCAGCAGTACCTTAGACGGCTTCTACGAGCAGTACTTC. Protein sequence: CASSTLDGFYEQYF. V usage is TRBV12-3 or TRBV12-4 and J usage is TRBJ2-7; D unresolved. The CDR3 has 14 residues. Trimming removed 5 bases from V and 3 bases from J, with 14 bases in between.

This clonotype has at least ten counts. The V and J genes are TRBV7-2 and TRBJ1-1, with D possibly matching TRBD1 (6 bases). This CDR3 comprises 13 residues. Trimming stripped 1 base from V and 6 bases from J, with 9 bases between. Germline V gives CDR1 SGHTA, CDR2 FQGNSA. CDR3 region: CASSLGTVAEAFF. In DNA, the CDR3 is TGTGCCAGCAGCTTAGGGACAGTCGCTGAAGCTTTCTTT.

This clonotype occurred a few times. The V gene is TRBV28, the J gene TRBJ2-7, with a possible D match to TRBD2 (5 bases). Deletions cut 3 bases from V and 1 base from J, with 13 bases between. This CDR3 is built from 15 residues. CDR1 and CDR2 (germline): MDHEN, SYDVKM. The CDR3 region is CASSFRGRKSYEQYF. CDR3 in DNA: TGTGCCAGCAGTTTTCGCGGGCGTAAATCCTACGAGCAGTACTTC.

This clonotype was counted only a few times. The chain employs TRBV7-9 and TRBJ2-1; possible D gene TRBD2, 6 bases. The germline V gene has CDR1 SEHNR and CDR2 FQNEAQ (reference sequence). CDR3 length: 12 residues. Trimming cost V 10 bases and J 4 bases, with 11 bases left between them. The CDR3 DNA reads as TGTGCCACGGCTGCGGGATACAATGAGCAGTTCTTC. Its translation: CATAAGYNEQFF.

Concerning this clonotype itself: A much larger clone differs by one base, so this may be a read error. This chain links TRBV7-8 with TRBJ2-7; 12 bases map to TRBD2. Trimming removed 1 base from V and 3 bases from J; junction bases left unmatched: 10. Germline V CDR1 and CDR2: SGHVS, FQNEAQ. The CDR3 extends over 18 amino acids. The DNA of the CDR3 is TGTGCCAGCAGCTTAGGCCCAGAAGGGACTAGCGGGCTCTACGAGCAGTACTTC. Residues: CASSLGPEGTSGLYEQYF.

This clonotype was counted between two and nine times. The chain carries TRBV7-9 and TRBJ1-2; the D is unclear. The CDR3 is 12 residues long. The V end lost 1 base, the J end lost 4 bases, and 4 bases lay between the germline ends. Germline assignment: CDR1 SEHNR and CDR2 FQNEAQ (reference sequence). CDR3 region: CASSLEVYGYTF. DNA for the CDR3: TGTGCCAGCAGCTTAGAAGTCTATGGCTACACCTTC.

This sequence joins TRBV7-6 and TRBJ2-3; possibly TRBD1 or TRBD2 for D (6 bases each). V dropped 5 bases and J dropped 5 bases, with 17 bases sitting between them. The V gene's germline CDR1 is SGHVS and CDR2 FNYEAQ. The CDR3 has 15 amino acids. The CDR3 nucleotides are TGTGCCAGCAGCGTGGGGGGCTTCGGTGGAGATACGCAGTATTTT. Translation gives CASSVGGFGGDTQYF.

This clonotype was detected many times. V is TRBV5-4 and J is TRBJ1-4; TRBD1 matches 8 bases. Per germline, CDR1 SGHNT and CDR2 YYREEE (reference sequence). The junction had 3 bases not matched to a gene; V was cut back by 5 bases and J by 0 bases. This CDR3 contains 15 residues. CDR3 region: CASRTGVSTNEKLFF. CDR3 in DNA: TGTGCCAGCAGGACAGGGGTTTCAACTAATGAAAAACTGTTTTTT.

V is TRBV13 and J is TRBJ2-1; 8 bases align to TRBD2. Germline V gives CDR1 PRHDT, CDR2 FYEKMQ (reference sequence). There are 16 residues in the CDR3. V gave up 1 base and J gave up 8 bases; unmatched junction bases: 10. The CDR3 here is CASSLARELAGDEQFF. The CDR3 DNA reads as TGTGCCAGCAGCTTAGCCCGGGAGCTAGCGGGCGATGAGCAGTTCTTC.

The chain has TRBV7-9 and TRBJ2-7, with TRBD1 identical over 8 bases. V lost 8 bases and J lost 5; bases outside the gene matches: 14. The CDR3 has 15 amino acids. Germline CDR1 SEHNR, CDR2 FQNEAQ (reference sequence). CDR3 amino acids: CASGPADREINEQYF. The CDR3 DNA is TGTGCCAGCGGGCCGGCGGACAGGGAAATCAACGAGCAGTACTTC.

This clonotype was observed a handful of times. The chain has TRBV6-2 or TRBV6-3 and TRBJ2-1; 10 bases line up with TRBD2. This CDR3 is 17 amino acids long. Germline V gene data show CDR1 as MNHEY and CDR2 as SVGEGT. The V gene end was trimmed by 6 bases and the J gene end by 8 bases; junction bases not matched to a gene: 16. The CDR3 is CASSPPLAGGGTDEQFF. The CDR3 nucleotides are TGTGCCAGCAGCCCCCCTTTAGCGGGAGGAGGTACCGATGAGCAGTTCTTC.

This clonotype was recorded at least ten times. V and J are TRBV5-6 and TRBJ2-3; 12 positions match TRBD1. The V gene end was trimmed by 3 bases and the J gene end by 3 bases; junction bases not matched to a gene: 5. CDR1 is SGHDT and CDR2 is YYEEEE in the germline V gene. The CDR3 covers 16 residues. The CDR3 is CASSYGTGGVTDTQYF. CDR3 bases: TGTGCCAGCAGCTACGGGACAGGGGGCGTTACAGATACGCAGTATTTT.

The CDR3: CASGLRQGAADTQYF. CDR3 DNA sequence: TGTGCCAGCGGTCTCAGACAGGGGGCGGCAGATACGCAGTATTTT. This chain connects TRBV12-3 or TRBV12-4 to TRBJ2-3, with 10 bases matching TRBD1. V was clipped by 8 bases and J by 4 bases; unmatched bases: 9. CDR3 length equals 15 residues.

The chain couples TRBV4-3 to TRBJ1-3, with TRBD1 as a possible D gene (5 bases). Trimming took off 5 bases at V and 0 bases at J, with 14 bases between the two ends. Per the germline V gene, CDR1 is LGHNA and CDR2 is YSLEER. This CDR3 contains 16 residues. For the CDR3, the DNA is TGCGCCAGCAGCAACGACAGATTCAGCTCTGGAAACACCATATATTTT. Translating gives CASSNDRFSSGNTIYF.

This clonotype was counted at least ten times. This rearrangement joins TRBV7-9 to TRBJ2-3; 8 bases align to TRBD2. Trimming cost V 5 bases and J 5 bases; bases outside gene matches: 9. The CDR3 sequence is 15 residues long. The V gene's germline CDR1 is SEHNR and CDR2 FQNEAQ (reference sequence). The CDR3 DNA sequence: TGTGCCAGCAGCCCGAGCGGGAGCGCACAAGATACGCAGTATTTT. As protein: CASSPSGSAQDTQYF.

V usage is TRBV3-1 and J usage is TRBJ2-7; TRBD1 matches at 7 bases. Trimming cost V 3 bases and J 2 bases; bases outside gene matches: 10. Germline V gene lookup returns CDR1 LGHDT and CDR2 YNNKEL (reference sequence). CDR3 size: 16 residues. CDR3 sequence: CASSHQAGTVAYEQYF. The CDR3 nucleotides read TGTGCCAGCAGCCACCAAGCTGGGACAGTGGCCTACGAGCAGTACTTC.

For this clonotype: The CDR3 carries no conserved terminal phenylalanine or tryptophan, so it likely arises from a read error. The chain couples TRBV30 to TRBJ2-3; TRBD2 agrees at 10 bases. The CDR3 consists of 15 residues. Germline CDR1 is GTSNPN and CDR2 is SVGIG (reference sequence). V gave up 4 bases and J gave up 2 bases; unmatched junction bases: 6. CDR3 residues: CAWIRLAGFTDTQYS. In DNA, the CDR3 is TGTGCCTGGATTCGACTAGCGGGTTTCACAGATACGCAGTATTCT.

In this sample, this clonotype turned up many times. V gene TRBV25-1 combines with J gene TRBJ2-7; a weak D match, TRBD1 (5 bases). V was trimmed by 1 base and J by 0 bases, leaving 10 bases between them. This CDR3 has 15 residues. Germline V CDR1 and CDR2: MGHDK, SYGVNS. The CDR3 nucleotides are TGTGCCAGCAGTGAATCCCCAGGGCACTCCTACGAGCAGTACTTC. It encodes CASSESPGHSYEQYF.

This clonotype has a count of ten or more. V usage is TRBV5-5 and J usage is TRBJ1-1; 11 bases line up with TRBD1. Germline V gene data show CDR1 as SGHKS and CDR2 as YYEKEE (reference sequence). After removal of 4 bases from V and 2 bases from J, the junction contained 4 bases not matched to a gene. This CDR3 region has 15 residues. The CDR3 sequence: CASSPDRGPNTEAFF. The CDR3 DNA reads TGTGCCAGCAGCCCGGACAGGGGGCCTAACACTGAAGCTTTCTTT.

CDR3: CASSPGQGYHEQYF. The CDR3 coding sequence is TGTGCCAGCAGTCCAGGACAGGGTTACCACGAGCAGTACTTC. The chain links TRBV12-3 or TRBV12-4 to TRBJ2-7; 8 positions agree with TRBD1. The CDR3 is made up of 14 amino acids. The trim removed 5 bases at V and 5 bases at J, leaving 8 bases unmatched.

On this clonotype: The conserved phenylalanine or tryptophan normally closing the CDR3 is absent here, so this likely arose from a read error. This rearrangement joins TRBV14 to TRBJ2-7; TRBD1 or TRBD2 may be the D gene (5 bases each). This CDR3 contains 15 residues. Germline V CDR1 and CDR2: SGHDN, FVKESK. V was shortened by 4 bases and J by 2 bases, with 15 bases between the two germline ends. CDR3 DNA: TGTGCCAGCAGCCCCGCCGGGACCTACACCTACGAGCAGTACCTC. Amino acid sequence: CASSPAGTYTYEQYL.

V and J are TRBV14 and TRBJ2-3, with unresolved D. V was clipped by 2 bases and J by 2 bases, with 11 bases between them. This CDR3 region has 15 residues. Germline CDR1 SGHDN, CDR2 FVKESK. The CDR3 nucleotides are TGTGCCAGCAGCCAAATACTCGCGGCCACAGATACGCAGTATTTT. Protein: CASSQILAATDTQYF.

The rearrangement links TRBV19 to TRBJ1-1, with a possible D match to TRBD1 (5 bases). V lost 7 bases and J lost 4, with 10 bases in between. The germline gives CDR1 LNHDA, CDR2 SQIVND (reference sequence). The CDR3 consists of 12 residues. The CDR3 reads CASTAGSTEAFF. CDR3 sequence (DNA): TGTGCCAGTACAGCAGGGAGCACTGAAGCTTTCTTT.

This clonotype was recorded many times. The chain couples TRBV7-9 to TRBJ2-3; 12 bases line up with TRBD2. The CDR3 is made up of 16 amino acids. Germline CDR1 and CDR2: SEHNR and FQNEAQ (reference sequence). Trimming removed 6 bases from V and 3 bases from J; junction bases left unmatched: 7. This chain's CDR3 is CASRSPSGRATDTQYF. CDR3 nucleotide sequence: TGTGCCAGCAGATCCCCTAGCGGGAGGGCGACAGATACGCAGTATTTT.

This clonotype has more than one count but fewer than ten. The V gene is TRBV27, the J gene TRBJ2-5; D might be TRBD1 (6 bases). Trimming pared 4 bases from V and 7 bases from J, leaving 19 bases between. The CDR3 totals 15 residues. Germline CDR1 reads MNHEY; CDR2 reads SMNVEV (reference sequence). The CDR3 protein is CASSSRTALDTTQYF. The CDR3 DNA reads as TGTGCCAGCAGTTCCAGGACAGCCTTAGACACGACCCAGTACTTC.

This clonotype has ten or more counts. V is TRBV4-2 and J is TRBJ1-5; 9 nucleotides line up with TRBD1. CDR3 size: 16 residues. Germline CDR1 and CDR2: LGHNA and YNFKEQ. Losses at the gene ends were 0 bases for V and 4 bases for J; bases not matched to a gene: 4. The CDR3, as DNA: TGTGCCAGCAGCCAAGATTTAGGGACAGGGAATCAGCCCCAGCATTTT. Amino acid sequence: CASSQDLGTGNQPQHF.

This clonotype was detected many times. The V and J genes are TRBV6-2 or TRBV6-3 and TRBJ2-7; the D gene could be TRBD1 or TRBD2 (5 bases each). Trimming cost V 2 bases and J 2 bases, with 7 bases left between them. The CDR3 sequence is 13 residues long. In germline, CDR1 is MNHEY, CDR2 SVGEGT. The DNA of the CDR3 is TGTGCCAGCAGTTACGGGGGTACCTACGAGCAGTACTTC. The encoded protein is CASSYGGTYEQYF.